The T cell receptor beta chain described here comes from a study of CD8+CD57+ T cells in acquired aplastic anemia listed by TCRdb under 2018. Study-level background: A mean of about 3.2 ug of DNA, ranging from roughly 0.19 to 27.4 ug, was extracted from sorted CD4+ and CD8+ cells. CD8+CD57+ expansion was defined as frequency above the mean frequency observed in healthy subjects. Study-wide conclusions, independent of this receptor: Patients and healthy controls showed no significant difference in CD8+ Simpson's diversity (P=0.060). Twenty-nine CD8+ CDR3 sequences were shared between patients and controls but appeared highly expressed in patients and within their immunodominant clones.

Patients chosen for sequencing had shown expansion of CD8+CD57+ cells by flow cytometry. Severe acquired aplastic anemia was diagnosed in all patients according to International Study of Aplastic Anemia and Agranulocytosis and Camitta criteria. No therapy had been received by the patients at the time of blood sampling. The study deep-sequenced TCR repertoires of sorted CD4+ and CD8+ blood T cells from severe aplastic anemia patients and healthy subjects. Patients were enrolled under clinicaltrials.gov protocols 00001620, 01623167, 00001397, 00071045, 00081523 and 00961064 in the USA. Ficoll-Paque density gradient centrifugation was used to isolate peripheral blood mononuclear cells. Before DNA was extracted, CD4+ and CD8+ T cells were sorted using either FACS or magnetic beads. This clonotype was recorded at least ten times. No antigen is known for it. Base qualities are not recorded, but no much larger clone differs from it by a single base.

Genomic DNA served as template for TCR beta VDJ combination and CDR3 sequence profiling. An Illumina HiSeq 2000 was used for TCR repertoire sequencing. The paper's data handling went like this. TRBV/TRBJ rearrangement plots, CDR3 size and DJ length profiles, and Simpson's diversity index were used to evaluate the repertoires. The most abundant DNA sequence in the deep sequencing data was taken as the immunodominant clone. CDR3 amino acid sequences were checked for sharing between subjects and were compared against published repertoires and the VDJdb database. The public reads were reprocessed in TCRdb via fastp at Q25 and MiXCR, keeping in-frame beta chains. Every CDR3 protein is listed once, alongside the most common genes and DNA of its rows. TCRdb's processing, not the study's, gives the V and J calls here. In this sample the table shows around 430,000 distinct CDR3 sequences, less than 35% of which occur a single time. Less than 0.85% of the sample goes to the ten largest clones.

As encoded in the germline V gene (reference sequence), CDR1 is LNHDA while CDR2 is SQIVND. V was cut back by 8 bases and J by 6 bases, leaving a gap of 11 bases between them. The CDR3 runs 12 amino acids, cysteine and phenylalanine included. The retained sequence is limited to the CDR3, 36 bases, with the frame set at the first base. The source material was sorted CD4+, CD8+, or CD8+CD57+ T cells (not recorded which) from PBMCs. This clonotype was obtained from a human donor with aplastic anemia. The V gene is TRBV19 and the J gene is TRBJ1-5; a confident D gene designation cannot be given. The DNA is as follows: TGTGCCAGTCAACACCCCGGTCAGCCCCAGCATTTT. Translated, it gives CASQHPGQPQHF.